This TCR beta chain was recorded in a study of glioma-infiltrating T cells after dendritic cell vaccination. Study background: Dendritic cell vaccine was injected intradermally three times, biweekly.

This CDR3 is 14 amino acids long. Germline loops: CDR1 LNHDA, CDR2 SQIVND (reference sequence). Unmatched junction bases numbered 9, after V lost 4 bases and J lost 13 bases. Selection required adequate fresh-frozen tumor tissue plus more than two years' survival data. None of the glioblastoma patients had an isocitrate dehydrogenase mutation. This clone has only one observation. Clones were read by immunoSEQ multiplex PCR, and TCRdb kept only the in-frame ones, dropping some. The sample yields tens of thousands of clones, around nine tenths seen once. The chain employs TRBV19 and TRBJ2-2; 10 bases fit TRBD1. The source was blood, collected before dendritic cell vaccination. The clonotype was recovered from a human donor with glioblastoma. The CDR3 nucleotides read TGTGCCAGTAGTACCCGGGACAGGGGCGGCGGGCTGTTTTTT. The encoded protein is CASSTRDRGGGLFF.